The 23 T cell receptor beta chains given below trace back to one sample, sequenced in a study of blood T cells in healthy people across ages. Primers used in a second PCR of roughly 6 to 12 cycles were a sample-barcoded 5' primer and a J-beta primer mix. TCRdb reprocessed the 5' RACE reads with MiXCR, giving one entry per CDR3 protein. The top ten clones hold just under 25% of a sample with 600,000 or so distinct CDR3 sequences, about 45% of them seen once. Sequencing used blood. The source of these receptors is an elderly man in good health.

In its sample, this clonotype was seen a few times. The CDR3 here is CAISVGSEDTQYF. The CDR3 DNA reads TGTGCCATCAGTGTGGGTAGCGAAGATACGCAGTATTTT. The V and J genes are TRBV10-3 and TRBJ2-3; maybe TRBD2 (5 bases). V dropped 4 bases and J dropped 5 bases, with 10 bases sitting between them. CDR3 length equals 13 residues. Germline V CDR1 and CDR2: ENHRY, SYGVKD.

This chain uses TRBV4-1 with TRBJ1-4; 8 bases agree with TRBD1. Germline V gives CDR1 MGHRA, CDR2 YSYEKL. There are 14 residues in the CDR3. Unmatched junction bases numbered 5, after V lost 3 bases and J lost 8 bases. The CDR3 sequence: CASSHLAGGEKLFF. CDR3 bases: TGCGCCAGCAGCCATCTGGCAGGGGGCGAAAAACTGTTTTTT.

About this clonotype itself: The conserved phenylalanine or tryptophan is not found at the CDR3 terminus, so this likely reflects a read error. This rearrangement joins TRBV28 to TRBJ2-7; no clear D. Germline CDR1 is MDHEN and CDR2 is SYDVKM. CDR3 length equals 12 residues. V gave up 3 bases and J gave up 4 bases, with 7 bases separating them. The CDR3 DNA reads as TGTGCCAGCAGTTTCCCATCTTACGAGCAGTACCTC. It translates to CASSFPSYEQYL.

The DNA of the CDR3 is TGTGCCAGCAGCTTAGGGGATGAGGGTGCGGCGGGTGAAGCTTTCTTT. This sequence encodes CASSLGDEGAAGEAFF. This chain links TRBV7-8 with TRBJ1-1; unclear D gene. Germline V gene lookup returns CDR1 SGHVS and CDR2 FQNEAQ. The CDR3 length is 16 residues. Trimming cost V 1 base and J 7 bases, with 19 bases left between them.

The CDR3 here is CASSYGAGGLNEQFF. The CDR3 region has the DNA TGTGCCAGCAGCTATGGAGCGGGGGGGCTCAATGAGCAGTTCTTC. The chain has TRBV7-6 and TRBJ2-1, with 10 bases identical to TRBD2. The CDR3 totals 15 residues. With 4 bases clipped from V and 6 bases from J, the junction kept 6 bases outside the gene matches. Germline-derived CDR1 and CDR2 are SGHVS and FNYEAQ.

The chain's CDR3 is CASSQAGVGYTF. The CDR3 DNA sequence: TGCGCCAGCAGCCAAGCGGGGGTTGGCTACACCTTC. The V and J genes are TRBV4-3 and TRBJ1-2, with D tentatively TRBD1 (5 bases). The V end was cut by 1 base, the J end by 7 bases, with 7 bases between. Germline V gene sequence: CDR1 LGHNA, CDR2 YSLEER. The length of the CDR3 is 12 residues.

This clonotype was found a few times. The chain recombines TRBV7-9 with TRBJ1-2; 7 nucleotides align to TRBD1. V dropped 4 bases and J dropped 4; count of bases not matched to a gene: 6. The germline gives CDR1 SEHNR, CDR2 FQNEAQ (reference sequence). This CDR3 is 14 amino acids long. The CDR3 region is CASSSDRSGYGYTF. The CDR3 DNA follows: TGTGCCAGCAGCTCGGACAGGTCTGGCTATGGCTACACCTTC.

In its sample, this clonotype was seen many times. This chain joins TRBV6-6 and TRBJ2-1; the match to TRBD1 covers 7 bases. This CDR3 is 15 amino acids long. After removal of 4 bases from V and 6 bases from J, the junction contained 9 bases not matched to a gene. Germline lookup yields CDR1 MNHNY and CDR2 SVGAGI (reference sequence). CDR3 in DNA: TGTGCCAGCAGTTCACAGGGGTATAGACGCAATGAGCAGTTCTTC. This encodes CASSSQGYRRNEQFF.

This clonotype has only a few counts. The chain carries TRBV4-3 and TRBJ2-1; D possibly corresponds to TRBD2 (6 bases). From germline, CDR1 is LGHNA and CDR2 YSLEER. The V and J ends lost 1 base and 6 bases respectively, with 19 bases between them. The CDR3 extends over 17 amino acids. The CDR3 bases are TGCGCCAGCAGCCAAGGGAGTGGGCGGGATACTAGCAATGAGCAGTTCTTC. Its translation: CASSQGSGRDTSNEQFF.

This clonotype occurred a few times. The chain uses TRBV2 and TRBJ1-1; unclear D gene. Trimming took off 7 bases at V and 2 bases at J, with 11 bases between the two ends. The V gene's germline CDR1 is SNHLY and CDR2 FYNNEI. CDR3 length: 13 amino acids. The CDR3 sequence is CASTSYGNTEAFF. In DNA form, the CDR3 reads TGTGCCAGCACAAGCTACGGAAACACTGAAGCTTTCTTT.

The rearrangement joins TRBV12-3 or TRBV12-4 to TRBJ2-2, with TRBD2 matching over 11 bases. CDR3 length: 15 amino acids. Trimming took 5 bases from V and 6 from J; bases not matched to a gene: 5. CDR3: CASSRTSGLAGELFF. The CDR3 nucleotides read TGTGCCAGCAGTAGGACTAGCGGGTTAGCCGGGGAGCTGTTTTTT.

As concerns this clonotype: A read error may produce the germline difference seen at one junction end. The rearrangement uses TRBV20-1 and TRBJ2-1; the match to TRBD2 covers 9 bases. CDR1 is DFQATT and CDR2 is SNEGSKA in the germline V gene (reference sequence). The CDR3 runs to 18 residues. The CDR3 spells CSARRSLAGLSSYNKQFF. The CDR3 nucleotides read TGCAGTGCTAGAAGAAGCCTAGCGGGGCTGAGCTCCTACAATAAGCAGTTCTTC.

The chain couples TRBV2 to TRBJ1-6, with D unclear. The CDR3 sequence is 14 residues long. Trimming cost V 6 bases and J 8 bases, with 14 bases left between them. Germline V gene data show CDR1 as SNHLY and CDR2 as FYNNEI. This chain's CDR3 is CASRGQPRDSPLHF. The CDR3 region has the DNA TGTGCCAGCAGAGGGCAACCGCGGGATTCACCCCTCCACTTT.

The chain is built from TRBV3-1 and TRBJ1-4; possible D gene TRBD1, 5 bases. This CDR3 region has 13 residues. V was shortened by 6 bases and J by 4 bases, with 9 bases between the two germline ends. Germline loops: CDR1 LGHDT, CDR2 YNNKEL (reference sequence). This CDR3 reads CASRDIGNEKLFF. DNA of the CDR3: TGTGCCAGCAGGGACATCGGTAATGAAAAACTGTTTTTT.

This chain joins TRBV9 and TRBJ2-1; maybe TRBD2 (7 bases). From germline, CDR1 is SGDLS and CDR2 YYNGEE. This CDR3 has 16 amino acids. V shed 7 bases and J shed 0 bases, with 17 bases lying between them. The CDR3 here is CASAGGAVSSYNEQFF. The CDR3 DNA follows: TGTGCCAGCGCTGGGGGGGCCGTAAGCTCCTACAATGAGCAGTTCTTC.

CDR3 sequence: CASSLARGETYEQYF. The CDR3, as DNA: TGTGCCAGCTCTCTCGCGAGAGGGGAGACCTACGAGCAGTACTTC. The J gene is TRBJ2-7, the V gene TRBV7-2; D may be TRBD1 or TRBD2 (5 bases each). This CDR3 has 15 amino acids. From germline, CDR1 is SGHTA and CDR2 FQGNSA. The ends were cut back, 8 bases at V and 2 bases at J, with 19 bases in the middle. Combining the CDR3 with reference TRBV7-2 and TRBJ2-7 gives the whole variable domain GAGVSQSPSNKVTEKGKDVELRCDPISGHTALYWYRQSLGQGLEFLIYFQGNSAPDKSGLPSDRFSAERTGGSVSTLTIQRTQQEDSAVYLCASSLARGETYEQYFGPGTRLTVT.

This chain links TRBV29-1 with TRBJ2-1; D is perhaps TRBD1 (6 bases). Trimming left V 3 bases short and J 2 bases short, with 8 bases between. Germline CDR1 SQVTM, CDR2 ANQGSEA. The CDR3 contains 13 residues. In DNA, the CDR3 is TGCAGCGTTGACAGGGGCACCTACAATGAGCAGTTCTTC. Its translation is CSVDRGTYNEQFF.

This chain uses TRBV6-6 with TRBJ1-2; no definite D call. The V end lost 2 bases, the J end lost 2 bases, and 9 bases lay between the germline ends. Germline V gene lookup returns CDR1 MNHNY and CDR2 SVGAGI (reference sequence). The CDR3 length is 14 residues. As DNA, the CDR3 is TGTGCCAGCAGTTACAACCTGGGGAACTATGGCTACACCTTC. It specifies CASSYNLGNYGYTF.

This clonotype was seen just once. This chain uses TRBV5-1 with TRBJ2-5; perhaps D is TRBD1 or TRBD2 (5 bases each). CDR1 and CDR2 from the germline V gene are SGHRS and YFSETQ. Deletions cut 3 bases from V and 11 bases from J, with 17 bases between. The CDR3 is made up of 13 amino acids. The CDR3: CASSSGMGDEQYF. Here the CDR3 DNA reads TGCGCCAGCAGCTCGGGGATGGGGGATGAGCAGTACTTC.

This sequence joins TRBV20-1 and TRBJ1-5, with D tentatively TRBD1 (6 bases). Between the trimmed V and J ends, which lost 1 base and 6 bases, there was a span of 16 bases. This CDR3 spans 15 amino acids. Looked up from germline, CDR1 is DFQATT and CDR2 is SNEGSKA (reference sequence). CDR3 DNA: TGCAGTGCTAGAGTGGGAGGAGGGGGTAGTCAGCCCCAGCATTTT. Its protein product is CSARVGGGGSQPQHF.

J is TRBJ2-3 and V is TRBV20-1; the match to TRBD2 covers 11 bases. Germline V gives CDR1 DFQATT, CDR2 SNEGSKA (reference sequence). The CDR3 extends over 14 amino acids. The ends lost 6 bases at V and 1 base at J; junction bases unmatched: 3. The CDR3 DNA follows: TGCAGTGCCGGACTAGCGGGCCGCACAGATACGCAGTATTTT. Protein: CSAGLAGRTDTQYF.

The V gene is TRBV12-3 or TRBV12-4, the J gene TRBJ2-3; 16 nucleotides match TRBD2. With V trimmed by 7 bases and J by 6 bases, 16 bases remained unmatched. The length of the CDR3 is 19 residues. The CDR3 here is CASIGTSGTSGGALDTQYF. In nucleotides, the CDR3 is TGTGCCAGCATTGGGACCTCCGGGACTAGCGGGGGGGCATTGGATACGCAGTATTTT.

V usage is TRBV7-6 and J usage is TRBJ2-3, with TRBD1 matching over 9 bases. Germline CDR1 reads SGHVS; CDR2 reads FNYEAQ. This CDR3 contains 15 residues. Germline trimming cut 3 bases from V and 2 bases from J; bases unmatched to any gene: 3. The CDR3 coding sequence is TGTGCCAGCAGCTTCGGGACAGGGTACACAGATACGCAGTATTTT. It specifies CASSFGTGYTDTQYF. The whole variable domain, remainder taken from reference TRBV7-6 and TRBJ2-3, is GAGVSQSPRYKVTKRGQDVALRCDPISGHVSLYWYRQALGQGPEFLTYFNYEAQQDKSGLPNDRFSAERPEGSISTLTIQRTEQRDSAMYRCASSFGTGYTDTQYFGPGTRLTVL.